This T cell receptor beta chain originates from a study of blood T cell repertoires in COVID-19. Study context: The origin of the acute and convalescent COVID-19 samples was the United States, Italy and Spain.

TCRdb keeps only in-frame clones here, not all; method: immunoSEQ multiplex PCR. The data show over 150,000 clones, about 79% seen once. This clone appeared a few times. V lost 5 bases and J lost 5; bases outside the gene matches: 7. The CDR3 spans 15 residues. Looked up from germline, CDR1 is SGHTA and CDR2 is FQGTGA. The genes are TRBV7-3 and TRBJ2-1; TRBD1 matches at 9 bases. The clonotype was recovered from a woman aged 70-85 years with acute or convalescent COVID-19. Source material: peripheral blood. The CDR3 region is CASSLDRGNNNEQFF. The DNA for the CDR3 is TGTGCCAGCAGCCTAGACAGGGGGAACAACAATGAGCAGTTCTTC.